This TCR beta chain came from a study of shared clonotypes between healthy human individuals. Samples underwent the assay at deep level. Assay: immunoSEQ multiplex PCR; the TCRdb copy retains only in-frame clones and omits some. The table shows some 800,000 clones, with 85% to 95% occurring only once. Naive CD8 isolation took CD45RO-negative cells positively selected for CCR7 and excluded terminally differentiated effector memory CD45RA+ cells. The germline CDR1 and CDR2 sequences are SEHNR and FQNEAQ (reference sequence). CDR3 length: 16 amino acids. V was shortened by 4 bases and J by 2 bases, with 16 bases between the two germline ends.

The sequenced sample consisted of naive CD8+ T cells sorted from blood. The rearrangement joins TRBV7-9 to TRBJ2-3; D remains ambiguous. The TCR comes from a man aged 25-45 years in good health. The CDR3, as DNA: TGTGCCAGCAGCTCCCCCCGACAAGGAAACACAGATACGCAGTATTTT. Translation: CASSSPRQGNTDTQYF.